Listed here are 30 T cell receptor beta chains from one sample, sequenced in a study of T cell changes during pregnancy in multiple sclerosis. The data were produced by immunoSEQ multiplex PCR, yet TCRdb's version contains in-frame clones alone and is incomplete. The sample lists around 96,000 clones; around 94% were seen once. Sample: peripheral blood, taken after pregnancy. The receptor source for this set is a female donor in good health, enrolled as a control in a pregnancy study.

A single count supports this clone. Other nucleotide sequences in the sample specify the same CDR3. In DNA form, the CDR3 reads TGCAGCGTTGATAGGGGGAACACTGAAGCTTTCTTT. Amino acid sequence: CSVDRGNTEAFF. The chain joins TRBV29-1 to TRBJ1-1; tentative D call: TRBD1 (5 bases). Germline V CDR1 and CDR2: SQVTM, ANQGSEA. The V end lost 3 bases, the J end lost 1 base, and 6 bases lay between the germline ends. The CDR3 extends over 12 amino acids. Variable domain in full (rest from reference TRBV29-1 and TRBJ1-1): SAVISQKPSRDICQRGTSLTIQCQVDSQVTMMFWYRQQPGQSLTLIATANQGSEATYESGFVIDKFPISRPNLTFSTLTVSNMSPEDSSIYLCSVDRGNTEAFFGQGTRLTVV.

The rearrangement joins TRBV29-1 to TRBJ1-2, with D perhaps matching TRBD1 (6 bases). Trimming cost V 7 bases and J 4 bases, with 19 bases left between them. The germline V gene encodes CDR1 SQVTM and CDR2 ANQGSEA. There are 14 residues in the CDR3. As DNA, the CDR3 is TGCAGCGCTCCTCTAGGGGCCAGGGGCTATGGCTACACCTTC. This codes for CSAPLGARGYGYTF.

The chain has TRBV10-1 and TRBJ2-7, with a tentative D call TRBD2 (6 bases). Between the trimmed V and J ends, which lost 0 bases and 5 bases, there was a span of 8 bases. CDR3 length: 13 residues. Germline CDR1 WNHNN, CDR2 SYGVQD (reference sequence). The chain's CDR3 is CASSESGGDEQYF. CDR3 nucleotides: TGCGCCAGCAGTGAGTCGGGAGGCGACGAGCAGTACTTC.

V is TRBV7-8 and J is TRBJ1-4; D is unresolved. The CDR3 has 15 residues. Trimming took off 5 bases at V and 4 bases at J, with 14 bases between the two ends. Germline loops: CDR1 SGHVS, CDR2 FQNEAQ. CDR3 nucleotide sequence: TGTGCCAGCAGCCGCTGGTCGAGCGGTAATGAAAAACTGTTTTTT. It translates to CASSRWSSGNEKLFF. Supplemented by reference TRBV7-8 and TRBJ1-4, the full variable domain reads GAGVSQSPRYKVAKRGQDVALRCDPISGHVSLFWYQQALGQGPEFLTYFQNEAQLDKSGLPSDRFFAERPEGSVSTLKIQRTQQEDSAVYLCASSRWSSGNEKLFFGSGTQLSVL.

This chain links TRBV19 with TRBJ1-2; D is possibly TRBD1 (5 bases). Germline assignment: CDR1 LNHDA and CDR2 SQIVND (reference sequence). The CDR3 spans 13 residues. The V and J ends lost 5 bases and 3 bases respectively, with 10 bases between them. The CDR3 bases are TGTGCCAGTAGTCTCGGCAGGGACTATGGCTACACCTTC. This gives the protein CASSLGRDYGYTF.

The chain combines TRBV5-1 with TRBJ2-2, with TRBD1 identical over 9 bases. The V gene's germline CDR1 is SGHRS and CDR2 YFSETQ. This CDR3 spans 16 amino acids. Trimming took 4 bases from V and 5 from J; bases not matched to a gene: 9. The DNA of the CDR3 is TGCGCCAGCAGCCACACCGGGACAGGGATGACCGGGGAGCTGTTTTTT. This codes for CASSHTGTGMTGELFF.

This rearrangement joins TRBV27 to TRBJ2-7; the D gene is possibly TRBD1 (7 bases). CDR1 MNHEY and CDR2 SMNVEV come from the germline V gene (reference sequence). V was trimmed by 0 bases and J by 1 base, leaving 13 bases between them. The CDR3 totals 16 residues. CDR3 sequence (DNA): TGTGCCAGCAGTTTATCAGCAGGGGGGCTATCCTACGAGCAGTACTTC. Its protein is CASSLSAGGLSYEQYF.

The chain has TRBV10-3 and TRBJ1-3; the D gene is possibly TRBD1 (6 bases). Trimming took 6 bases from V and 2 from J, leaving 14 bases between them. The CDR3 has 15 residues. The V gene's germline CDR1 is ENHRY and CDR2 SYGVKD. CDR3 sequence reads: CAIRGTGTTGNTIYF. The CDR3 DNA follows: TGTGCCATCAGGGGGACCGGGACAACTGGAAACACCATATATTTT.

J is TRBJ2-5 and V is TRBV4-2, with 9 nucleotides matching TRBD1. V was clipped by 1 base and J by 2 bases; unmatched bases: 2. The CDR3 consists of 15 residues. Germline V lookup: CDR1 LGHNA, CDR2 YNFKEQ. The chain's CDR3 is CASSQGTGAQETQYF. Here the CDR3 DNA reads TGTGCCAGCAGCCAAGGGACAGGGGCTCAAGAGACCCAGTACTTC.

The chain joins TRBV18 to TRBJ2-7; 11 positions agree with TRBD2. Germline V lookup: CDR1 KGHSH, CDR2 LQKENI. The CDR3 contains 14 residues. Unmatched junction bases numbered 5, after V lost 6 bases and J lost 4 bases. CDR3 in amino acids: CASSLGTSGYEQYF. The CDR3 DNA follows: TGTGCCAGCTCCCTAGGGACTAGCGGTTACGAGCAGTACTTC.

This clone has just one count. The chain employs TRBV28 and TRBJ2-7; 10 nucleotides align to TRBD1. This CDR3 is 14 amino acids long. The junction had 3 bases not matched to a gene; V was cut back by 3 bases and J by 4 bases. CDR1 is MDHEN, CDR2 SYDVKM, per germline. Here the CDR3 reads CASSLTGGEYEQYF. The CDR3 DNA follows: TGTGCCAGCAGTTTGACAGGGGGCGAGTACGAGCAGTACTTC.

V gene TRBV29-1 combines with J gene TRBJ2-5; D might be TRBD1 (5 bases). This CDR3 is 13 amino acids long. Germline CDR1 and CDR2: SQVTM and ANQGSEA. Trimming shortened V by 4 bases and J by 4 bases, and 13 bases separated the two germline ends. CDR3 nucleotides: TGCAGCGTTGGGTCCGATAGGGGAGAGACCCAGTACTTC. Residues: CSVGSDRGETQYF.

This chain uses TRBV19 with TRBJ2-3; D possibly corresponds to TRBD2 (6 bases). The CDR3 has 14 residues. The germline V gene encodes CDR1 LNHDA and CDR2 SQIVND (reference sequence). V was pared by 5 bases and J by 2 bases, with 11 bases between. This chain's CDR3 is CASSPTGDTDTQYF. CDR3 DNA sequence: TGTGCCAGTAGTCCAACGGGGGACACAGATACGCAGTATTTT.

V usage is TRBV11-2 and J usage is TRBJ2-5, with TRBD2 matching over 14 bases. The V and J ends lost 1 base and 2 bases, in that order; junction bases with no gene match: 6. This CDR3 is 18 amino acids long. CDR1 and CDR2 from the germline V gene are SGHAT and FQNNGV. The CDR3 spells CASSLGLAGGPRQETQYF. The CDR3 DNA sequence: TGTGCCAGCAGCTTAGGACTAGCGGGAGGGCCGAGGCAAGAGACCCAGTACTTC.

This clone appeared once. The genes are TRBV10-3 and TRBJ2-7; weak D call: TRBD2 (5 bases). Germline CDR1 and CDR2: ENHRY and SYGVKD. The length of the CDR3 is 17 residues. Trimming pared 0 bases from V and 1 base from J, leaving 16 bases between. CDR3: CAISESQVGERSYEQYF. For the CDR3, the DNA is TGTGCCATCAGTGAGTCGCAAGTTGGGGAGAGATCCTACGAGCAGTACTTC.

The chain uses TRBV2 and TRBJ1-5, with TRBD1 as a possible D gene (5 bases). CDR3 length: 13 residues. V shed 7 bases and J shed 7 bases, with 14 bases lying between them. Germline CDR1 SNHLY, CDR2 FYNNEI. The CDR3 spells CASNQGSWQPQHF. CDR3 nucleotides: TGTGCCAGCAACCAGGGTTCATGGCAGCCCCAGCATTTT.

V and J are TRBV19 and TRBJ1-2; no firm D call. The CDR3 totals 15 residues. Germline lookup yields CDR1 LNHDA and CDR2 SQIVND (reference sequence). The ends were cut back, 3 bases at V and 3 bases at J, with 14 bases in the middle. The CDR3 loop is CASSMSEGIYYGYTF. The DNA for the CDR3 is TGTGCCAGTAGTATGTCAGAGGGAATATACTATGGCTACACCTTC. Supplemented by reference TRBV19 and TRBJ1-2, the full variable domain reads DGGITQSPKYLFRKEGQNVTLSCEQNLNHDAMYWYRQDPGQGLRLIYYSQIVNDFQKGDIAEGYSVSREKKESFPLTVTSAQKNPTAFYLCASSMSEGIYYGYTFGSGTRLTVV.

The chain employs TRBV30 and TRBJ2-1, with a possible D match to TRBD1 (5 bases). This CDR3 is built from 14 residues. The V end lost 3 bases, the J end lost 8 bases, and 17 bases lay between the germline ends. From germline, CDR1 is GTSNPN and CDR2 SVGIG (reference sequence). CDR3 sequence reads: CAWRGRVKLDEQFF. The CDR3 bases are TGTGCCTGGAGGGGCAGGGTGAAGTTGGATGAGCAGTTCTTC.

This clone has a single count. The J gene is TRBJ2-2, the V gene TRBV18; 7 bases match TRBD1. The J segment lost 4 bases and the V segment lost 4 bases, leaving 6 bases of the junction unmatched. The CDR3 has 15 residues. The germline CDR1 and CDR2 sequences are KGHSH and LQKENI. The CDR3 spells CASSLGTEPTGELFF. DNA of the CDR3: TGTGCCAGCTCACTCGGGACAGAACCCACCGGGGAGCTGTTTTTT.

The chain links TRBV2 to TRBJ2-3; 10 nucleotides agree with TRBD2. This CDR3 contains 13 residues. From germline, CDR1 is SNHLY and CDR2 FYNNEI. V shed 7 bases and J 6 bases; nucleotides not matched to a gene: 4. The CDR3 spells CASTLAGEDTQYF. CDR3 sequence (DNA): TGTGCCAGCACGCTAGCGGGAGAGGATACGCAGTATTTT.

V is TRBV19 and J is TRBJ2-1, with TRBD2 as a possible D gene (6 bases). V was cut by 4 bases and J by 4 bases, with 8 bases left in between. Germline CDR1 and CDR2: LNHDA and SQIVND (reference sequence). The CDR3 loop spans 13 amino acids. This chain's CDR3 is CASSTGLYNEQFF. The CDR3 DNA sequence: TGTGCCAGTAGTACAGGACTATACAATGAGCAGTTCTTC.

The genes are TRBV18 and TRBJ1-1, with 10 bases identical to TRBD1. Germline CDR1 is KGHSH and CDR2 is LQKENI. Germline trimming cut 2 bases from V and 1 base from J; bases unmatched to any gene: 1. The CDR3 totals 15 residues. The CDR3: CASSPDRGRNTEAFF. In DNA form, the CDR3 reads TGTGCCAGCTCACCAGACAGGGGGCGGAACACTGAAGCTTTCTTT.

The chain recombines TRBV5-6 with TRBJ2-1; 8 bases fit TRBD2. The CDR3 has 14 residues. From germline, CDR1 is SGHDT and CDR2 YYEEEE. J was trimmed by 7 bases and V by 2 bases; bases with no gene match: 5. CDR3 residues: CASSFELAVNEQFF. In DNA, the CDR3 is TGTGCCAGCAGCTTCGAACTAGCGGTTAATGAGCAGTTCTTC.

The V gene is TRBV11-2, the J gene TRBJ1-5; tentatively, D is TRBD1 (6 bases). Trimming removed 1 base at V and 0 bases at J, with 7 bases between. The germline V gene has CDR1 SGHAT and CDR2 FQNNGV. CDR3 length: 15 amino acids. CDR3 coding DNA: TGTGCCAGCAGCTTAGGGACAGTTAGCAATCAGCCCCAGCATTTT. It specifies CASSLGTVSNQPQHF. Based on the CDR3 plus reference TRBV11-2 and TRBJ1-5, the full variable domain is EAGVAQSPRYKIIEKRQSVAFWCNPISGHATLYWYQQILGQGPKLLIQFQNNGVVDDSQLPKDRFSAERLKGVDSTLKIQPAKLEDSAVYLCASSLGTVSNQPQHFGDGTRLSIL.

The chain employs TRBV5-5 and TRBJ2-7; no reliable D call. Trimming took off 4 bases at V and 2 bases at J, with 13 bases between the two ends. The CDR3 extends over 14 amino acids. Looked up from germline, CDR1 is SGHKS and CDR2 is YYEKEE (reference sequence). CDR3 DNA sequence: TGTGCCAGCAGCCGTGCGCTTCCTACCTACGAGCAGTACTTC. It translates to CASSRALPTYEQYF.

The chain links TRBV5-6 to TRBJ2-1, with 7 bases identical to TRBD2. The V segment lost 4 bases and the J segment 4 bases; nucleotides outside the gene matches: 11. The CDR3 length is 16 residues. Germline lookup yields CDR1 SGHDT and CDR2 YYEEEE. In DNA form, the CDR3 reads TGTGCCAGCAGCCAATTTTGGGCGGGAGCTTACAATGAGCAGTTCTTC. Protein: CASSQFWAGAYNEQFF.

The chain links TRBV5-1 to TRBJ2-3, with a possible D match to TRBD2 (7 bases). This CDR3 contains 14 residues. The germline CDR1 and CDR2 sequences are SGHRS and YFSETQ. The V end lost 3 bases, the J end lost 6 bases, and 14 bases lay between the germline ends. The CDR3 nucleotides read TGCGCCAGCAGCTCTCCGAAGGGGGGGGATACGCAGTATTTT. Its translation is CASSSPKGGDTQYF. Using reference TRBV5-1 and TRBJ2-3 for the parts outside the CDR3, the full variable domain is KAGVTQTPRYLIKTRGQQVTLSCSPISGHRSVSWYQQTPGQGLQFLFEYFSETQRNKGNFPGRFSGRQFSNSRSEMNVSTLELGDSALYLCASSSPKGGDTQYFGPGTRLTVL.

This chain uses TRBV6-5 with TRBJ2-2; D not certain. V lost 3 bases and J lost 1, with 9 bases in between. The CDR3 length is 15 residues. Germline lookup yields CDR1 MNHEY and CDR2 SVGAGI. As DNA, the CDR3 is TGTGCCAGCAGTTATGGAACGGGGAACACCGGGGAGCTGTTTTTT. As protein: CASSYGTGNTGELFF.

The chain links TRBV27 to TRBJ2-7; TRBD2 matches 9 bases. The V segment lost 4 bases and the J segment 1 base; nucleotides outside the gene matches: 5. Germline V gene data show CDR1 as MNHEY and CDR2 as SMNVEV (reference sequence). This CDR3 spans 15 amino acids. The CDR3 sequence: CASSSQSGRSYEQYF. The CDR3 DNA sequence: TGTGCCAGCAGTTCCCAAAGCGGGAGGTCCTACGAGCAGTACTTC.

The CDR3 is CASSQGGWVKDTEAFF. Written as DNA, the CDR3 is TGTGCCAGTAGTCAAGGGGGTTGGGTGAAGGACACTGAAGCTTTCTTT. The chain has TRBV19 and TRBJ1-1, with D maybe TRBD1 (6 bases). CDR3 size: 16 residues. Germline values: CDR1 LNHDA, CDR2 SQIVND (reference sequence). The V end lost 5 bases, the J end lost 3 bases, and 19 bases lay between the germline ends. Combining the CDR3 with reference TRBV19 and TRBJ1-1 gives the whole variable domain DGGITQSPKYLFRKEGQNVTLSCEQNLNHDAMYWYRQDPGQGLRLIYYSQIVNDFQKGDIAEGYSVSREKKESFPLTVTSAQKNPTAFYLCASSQGGWVKDTEAFFGQGTRLTVV.